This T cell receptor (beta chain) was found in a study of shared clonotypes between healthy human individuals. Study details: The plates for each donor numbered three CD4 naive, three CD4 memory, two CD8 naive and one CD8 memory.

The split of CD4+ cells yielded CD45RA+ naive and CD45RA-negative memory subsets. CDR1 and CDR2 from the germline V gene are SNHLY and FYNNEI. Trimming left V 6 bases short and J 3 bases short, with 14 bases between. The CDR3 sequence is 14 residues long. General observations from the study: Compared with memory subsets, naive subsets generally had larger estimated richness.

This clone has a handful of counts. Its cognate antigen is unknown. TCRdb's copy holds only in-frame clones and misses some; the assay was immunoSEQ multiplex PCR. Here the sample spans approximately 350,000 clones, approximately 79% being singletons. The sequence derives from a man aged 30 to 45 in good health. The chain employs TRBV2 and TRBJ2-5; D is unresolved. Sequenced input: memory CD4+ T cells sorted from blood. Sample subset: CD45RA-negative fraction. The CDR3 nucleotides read TGTGCCAGCAGATACCAGTGGACCAAAGAGACCCAGTACTTC. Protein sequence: CASRYQWTKETQYF.